This T cell receptor beta chain was captured by sequencing in a study of tumor-infiltrating lymphocytes in primary liver carcinoma (dated by TCRdb to the late 2010s). For context, the study as a whole: The five patients, three men and two women aged 30 to 69 years, had hepatocellular carcinoma (four) or combined HCC and intrahepatic cholangiocarcinoma (one). The five patients had tumors of stage T1-T3 N0M0, with maximum diameters ranging from 4.2 to 10 cm. Roughly 3.65 to 8 million productive TCRbeta reads were obtained per sample, and no significant difference in read depth was found between tissue types. Across five regions of each liver tumor, along with adjacent normal tissue and blood, the study brought together TCRbeta repertoire sequencing, expression microarrays and whole-exome sequencing. A total of around 35 specimens from 5 patients, comprising some 25 tumor regions, 5 adjacent noncancerous liver tissues and 5 peripheral blood samples, were covered by TCRbeta repertoire sequencing. To link TCRbeta repertoire diversity to the local molecular phenotype, the 20 to 30 tumor region samples were profiled with Agilent mRNA microarrays. Repertoires from technical replicates were highly reproducible, with mean shared-clone rates about 0.91 and correlation coefficients above 0.98. Results and caveats for the whole study, not just this receptor: Because only the TCR beta chain was sequenced and unpaired alpha chains were not captured, true repertoire diversity is likely underestimated. Just about 7-25% of top clones turned up in all five regions of a tumor, which suggests spatial heterogeneity among tumor-infiltrating T cells. The top 250 clones made up a significantly larger repertoire fraction in tumors than in blood (p = 0.039). Repertoire overlap was found to be higher between tumor regions (mean roughly 35%) than between tumor-adjacent (roughly 17%) or tumor-blood (around 15%) pairs, consistent with antigen-driven expansion. Since the samples were bulk and unsorted, there was no way to compare CD4+ and CD8+ T cell repertoires. With just four or five patients in the study, the authors point out that the findings should be validated in a larger study.

Total RNA and DNA were co-extracted from around 18-30 mg of bulk tissue with the AllPrep DNA/RNA mini kit, without cell sorting. Between November 2015 and early 2016, about 5 patients in China with histopathologically diagnosed primary liver carcinoma had their tumors surgically resected. At the time of sampling, the patients were treatment-naive and had chronic HBV infection. Five spatially separated regions were sampled from each tumor: the superior, inferior, left-lateral and right-lateral poles, plus the tumor centre. According to histology, viable tumor cells made up more than 75% of every tumor sample. Each fresh piece of tumor and adjacent tissue was cut in two, with one half stored in RNAlater at -80 degrees C and the other half sent for histology. V is pruned by 0 bases and J by 8 bases, leaving 9 bases of the junction without a gene match. The CDR3, cysteine through phenylalanine, is 15 amino acids long. This entry keeps only the CDR3 DNA: 45 bases, framed from base 1. Per the germline V gene, LGHNA is the CDR1 and YSLEER is the CDR2.

Starting from 450 to 500 ng total RNA, TCRbeta-specific cDNA was produced by reverse transcription with a constant-region primer and ProtoScript II reverse transcriptase. Three nested multiplex PCR rounds, following a slightly modified ARM-PCR procedure, were used to build the TCRbeta libraries. The first two PCR rounds used multiplex TRBV1-TRBV30 forward primers with a Cbeta reverse primer, each for 10 cycles. A final 25-cycle PCR with Deep VentR polymerase added sample barcodes and Illumina adapters. Before sequencing, amplicons of 200-500 bp were purified from gel using a QIAquick gel extraction kit. The TCRbeta amplicons were sequenced with 250-bp paired-end reads on an Illumina HiSeq 2500. The authors processed their data as follows. Reads were quality-trimmed with Trimmomatic v0.33, and paired reads were merged with FLASH v1.2.11 to recover full CDR3 sequences. MiGEC v1.2.1b assigned V, D and J germline segments to the rearranged TCRbeta sequences. VDJtools v1.0.0 computed clonotype statistics and Shannon-Wiener diversity indices. Except for diversity analysis, only the 250 most abundant clonotypes of each sample were used in subsequent analyses to reduce sampling bias. In TCRdb, the public reads were trimmed at Q25 with fastp and aligned with MiXCR, with productive beta chains retained. Rows are unified per CDR3 protein, each entry keeping the most common DNA and genes. The V and J calls here are based on TCRdb, not the publication. This sample gives tens of thousands of distinct CDR3 sequences in total; 70% to 80% of them show up just once. 25% to 35% of the sample comes from the top ten.

This clonotype appeared a few times. Its antigen is unknown. Nothing much larger sits one base from this clone, and base qualities are not available. The source of this sequence is a woman in her 30s with primary liver carcinoma and hepatitis B virus infection. Sequenced sample: liver tumor tissue from sampling region 5. The cell subset or site label corresponds to: tumor region T5, tumor centre. The sequence links TRBV4-3 to TRBJ2-7, with TRBD1 identical over 8 junction bases. The encoded CDR3 is CASSQDRRTGRKQYF. The DNA reads TGCGCCAGCAGCCAAGATCGACGGACAGGGCGGAAGCAGTACTTC.